Following are 27 T cell receptor beta chains from one sample sequenced in a study of T cell responses to AZD1222 COVID-19 vaccine. Assay used: immunoSEQ multiplex PCR; TCRdb lists only in-frame clones, some missing. The table lists some 150,000 clones, around nine tenths of them singletons. The sample consisted of peripheral blood, taken on day 0 of AZD1222 vaccination. All receptors derive from an adult in good health.

This rearrangement joins TRBV27 to TRBJ1-5; TRBD1 agrees at 7 bases. Germline CDR1 reads MNHEY; CDR2 reads SMNVEV (reference sequence). This CDR3 comprises 14 residues. Trimming at V came to 7 bases and at J to 7 bases, leaving 10 bases not matched to a gene. The CDR3: CASTPYRGGQPQHF. CDR3 DNA: TGTGCCAGCACCCCATACAGGGGCGGCCAGCCCCAGCATTTT.

This clone has just one count. The CDR3 reads CASSPYRQKNEAFF. CDR3 DNA: TGTGCCAGCAGCCCATACCGACAGAAGAATGAAGCTTTCTTT. The chain recombines TRBV11-2 with TRBJ1-1, with D maybe TRBD1 (5 bases). V lost 5 bases and J lost 7, with 17 bases in between. The CDR3 totals 14 residues. Per germline, CDR1 SGHAT and CDR2 FQNNGV. Looking up the rest from reference TRBV11-2 and TRBJ1-1 gives the full variable domain: EAGVAQSPRYKIIEKRQSVAFWCNPISGHATLYWYQQILGQGPKLLIQFQNNGVVDDSQLPKDRFSAERLKGVDSTLKIQPAKLEDSAVYLCASSPYRQKNEAFFGQGTRLTVV.

V and J are TRBV12-3 or TRBV12-4 and TRBJ1-1, with no clear D. Trimming cost V 3 bases and J 3 bases, with 8 bases left between them. The CDR3 loop spans 13 amino acids. In DNA form, the CDR3 reads TGTGCCAGCAGTTTGGGTATGGACACTGAAGCTTTCTTT. Protein: CASSLGMDTEAFF.

Only one count was recorded for this clone. The V call is TRBV20-1, the J call TRBJ1-2; no clear D gene. This CDR3 contains 16 residues. V lost 3 bases to trimming and J lost 8 bases, with 25 bases between them. Germline V lookup: CDR1 DFQATT, CDR2 SNEGSKA (reference sequence). CDR3 DNA sequence: TGCAGTGCTAGTCCCCAAGTAGGCACTCCCCTATACGGCTACACCTTC. Its translation is CSASPQVGTPLYGYTF.

The genes are TRBV14 and TRBJ2-5; D not certain. The germline V gene encodes CDR1 SGHDN and CDR2 FVKESK. The CDR3 spans 14 residues. V was cut by 0 bases and J by 5 bases, with 10 bases left in between. CDR3 amino acids: CASSQDWLAETQYF. The CDR3 DNA sequence: TGTGCCAGCAGCCAAGATTGGTTGGCGGAGACCCAGTACTTC.

The J gene is TRBJ2-2, the V gene TRBV2; 12 bases align to TRBD2. This CDR3 is 16 amino acids long. The ends lost 8 bases at V and 6 bases at J; junction bases unmatched: 10. CDR1 SNHLY and CDR2 FYNNEI come from the germline V gene. Here the CDR3 DNA reads TGTGCCAGCGGTCAGTCTAGCGGGAGGGCGTCCGGGGAGCTGTTTTTT. Its translation is CASGQSSGRASGELFF.

In its sample, this clone was seen a few times. This chain uses TRBV29-1 with TRBJ1-1; 7 bases map to TRBD1. The CDR3 is 13 amino acids. CDR1 SQVTM and CDR2 ANQGSEA come from the germline V gene. The V segment lost 6 bases and the J segment 0 bases; nucleotides outside the gene matches: 4. The CDR3 is CSVGQVLNTEAFF. The CDR3 DNA reads TGCAGCGTCGGACAGGTCCTGAACACTGAAGCTTTCTTT.

This sequence joins TRBV11-1 and TRBJ1-6; 7 bases map to TRBD1. CDR3 size: 14 residues. Germline CDR1 is SGHAT and CDR2 is FQDESV (reference sequence). V shed 2 bases, J shed 5 bases, and the junction held 0 bases outside the gene matches. The CDR3 coding sequence is TGTGCCAGCAGCTTAAGGGGGCATAATTCACCCCTCCACTTT. Protein product: CASSLRGHNSPLHF.

V is TRBV2 and J is TRBJ2-2; D possibly corresponds to TRBD2 (5 bases). Trimming shortened V by 7 bases and J by 1 base, and 16 bases separated the two germline ends. The CDR3 length is 16 residues. Germline lookup yields CDR1 SNHLY and CDR2 FYNNEI. CDR3 in DNA: TGTGCCAGCAAGGACTTCCGGGCATTGAACACCGGGGAGCTGTTTTTT. It specifies CASKDFRALNTGELFF. The full variable domain, completed using reference TRBV2 and TRBJ2-2, is EPEVTQTPSHQVTQMGQEVILRCVPISNHLYFYWYRQILGQKVEFLVSFYNNEISEKSEIFDDQFSVERPDGSNFTLKIRSTKLEDSAMYFCASKDFRALNTGELFFGEGSRLTVL.

Only a few counts were recorded for this clone. The chain is built from TRBV7-2 and TRBJ2-7; the D gene is possibly TRBD1 (5 bases). Trimming removed 2 bases from V and 3 bases from J, with 11 bases in between. The V gene's germline CDR1 is SGHTA and CDR2 FQGNSA. The CDR3 length is 14 residues. The CDR3 loop is CASSLQGTFYEQYF. CDR3 sequence (DNA): TGTGCCAGCAGCTTACAGGGCACCTTCTACGAGCAGTACTTC.

This clone was detected once. V is TRBV5-5 and J is TRBJ2-1, with 10 bases that match TRBD2. The CDR3 loop spans 15 amino acids. After removal of 0 bases from V and 6 bases from J, the junction contained 3 bases not matched to a gene. The germline CDR1 and CDR2 sequences are SGHKS and YYEKEE (reference sequence). The CDR3 here is CASSLATSGSNEQFF. The CDR3 region has the DNA TGTGCCAGCAGCTTGGCGACTAGCGGGTCCAATGAGCAGTTCTTC. The full variable domain, rest sourced from reference TRBV5-5 and TRBJ2-1, is DAGVTQSPTHLIKTRGQQVTLRCSPISGHKSVSWYQQVLGQGPQFIFQYYEKEERGRGNFPDRFSARQFPNYSSELNVNALLLGDSALYLCASSLATSGSNEQFFGPGTRLTVL.

This clone appeared a few times. This chain links TRBV7-8 with TRBJ1-1, with TRBD1 matching over 7 bases. The junction had 7 bases not matched to a gene; V was cut back by 3 bases and J by 0 bases. This CDR3 has 16 residues. From germline, CDR1 is SGHVS and CDR2 FQNEAQ. Here the CDR3 reads CASSFLQGDMNTEAFF. The CDR3 DNA reads TGTGCCAGCAGCTTTCTCCAGGGGGATATGAACACTGAAGCTTTCTTT.

This rearrangement joins TRBV28 to TRBJ2-5; D may be TRBD1 or TRBD2 (5 bases each). Per germline, CDR1 MDHEN and CDR2 SYDVKM. Trimming left V 4 bases short and J 5 bases short, with 14 bases between. This CDR3 is 14 amino acids long. The CDR3 DNA reads TGTGCCAGCAGTTCTAGCCAGGGTAGGGAGACCCAGTACTTC. This codes for CASSSSQGRETQYF.

J is TRBJ1-4 and V is TRBV5-6; D unclear. The CDR3 covers 14 residues. V lost 0 bases to trimming and J lost 8 bases, with 11 bases between them. Germline V lookup: CDR1 SGHDT, CDR2 YYEEEE. The CDR3 DNA reads TGTGCCAGCAGCTTGGGGACGACGGCCGAAAAACTGTTTTTT. This gives the protein CASSLGTTAEKLFF.

This sequence joins TRBV28 and TRBJ1-3; D is unclear. The V gene lost 1 base and the J gene lost 0 bases, with 16 bases spanning the gap. The germline CDR1 and CDR2 sequences are MDHEN and SYDVKM. The length of the CDR3 is 18 residues. The CDR3 loop is CASSLLERASSSGNTIYF. In DNA, the CDR3 is TGTGCCAGCAGTTTATTAGAAAGGGCGTCGAGCTCTGGAAACACCATATATTTT. The whole variable domain, filled in from reference TRBV28 and TRBJ1-3, reads DVKVTQSSRYLVKRTGEKVFLECVQDMDHENMFWYRQDPGLGLRLIYFSYDVKMKEKGDIPEGYSVSREKKERFSLILESASTNQTSMYLCASSLLERASSSGNTIYFGEGSWLTVV.

This clone is a singleton in its sample. V gene TRBV11-2 combines with J gene TRBJ2-2; TRBD2 matches 10 bases. This CDR3 is 16 amino acids long. V dropped 5 bases and J dropped 4; count of bases not matched to a gene: 7. Germline lookup yields CDR1 SGHAT and CDR2 FQNNGV. CDR3 bases: TGTGCCAGCAGCCCCGGGACTAGCGCCGTCACCGGGGAGCTGTTTTTT. It specifies CASSPGTSAVTGELFF.

This clone was detected only once. The V gene is TRBV7-6, the J gene TRBJ2-7, with 14 bases matching TRBD2. This CDR3 region has 15 residues. CDR1 is SGHVS and CDR2 is FNYEAQ in the germline V gene. Unmatched junction bases numbered 5, after V lost 5 bases and J lost 5 bases. In DNA, the CDR3 is TGTGCCAGCAGCCCCCCGGGACTAGCGGGAGACGAGCAGTACTTC. Amino acids: CASSPPGLAGDEQYF. The whole variable domain, filled in from reference TRBV7-6 and TRBJ2-7, reads GAGVSQSPRYKVTKRGQDVALRCDPISGHVSLYWYRQALGQGPEFLTYFNYEAQQDKSGLPNDRFSAERPEGSISTLTIQRTEQRDSAMYRCASSPPGLAGDEQYFGPGTRLTVT.

This clone appeared once. V gene TRBV28 combines with J gene TRBJ1-6; the D gene is possibly TRBD1 (5 bases). This CDR3 region has 12 residues. The V and J ends lost 2 bases and 12 bases respectively, with 8 bases between them. Germline CDR1 reads MDHEN; CDR2 reads SYDVKM. The CDR3: CASSLQGRPLHF. CDR3 DNA sequence: TGTGCCAGCAGTTTACAGGGAAGACCCCTCCACTTT.

This clone has only one observation. The chain couples TRBV27 to TRBJ1-1; D remains ambiguous. Trimming took off 6 bases at V and 1 base at J, with 9 bases between the two ends. The CDR3 runs to 13 residues. The germline gives CDR1 MNHEY, CDR2 SMNVEV (reference sequence). The CDR3, as DNA: TGTGCCAGCAGCCGAGCAACGAACACTGAAGCTTTCTTT. Translating it yields CASSRATNTEAFF.

V and J are TRBV7-8 and TRBJ2-1, with unresolved D. The germline V gene encodes CDR1 SGHVS and CDR2 FQNEAQ. This CDR3 has 16 residues. V lost 6 bases to trimming and J lost 0 bases, with 15 bases between them. The CDR3: CASSSAFGGSYNEQFF. The DNA for the CDR3 is TGTGCCAGCAGTTCAGCTTTCGGTGGCTCCTACAATGAGCAGTTCTTC. The full variable domain, its missing parts supplied by reference TRBV7-8 and TRBJ2-1, is GAGVSQSPRYKVAKRGQDVALRCDPISGHVSLFWYQQALGQGPEFLTYFQNEAQLDKSGLPSDRFFAERPEGSVSTLKIQRTQQEDSAVYLCASSSAFGGSYNEQFFGPGTRLTVL.

The genes are TRBV2 and TRBJ2-7; TRBD2 matches 15 bases. Germline assignment: CDR1 SNHLY and CDR2 FYNNEI. The CDR3 covers 17 residues. The junction had 13 bases not matched to a gene; V was cut back by 6 bases and J by 7 bases. The CDR3 here is CASRGTSGRYPKREQYF. CDR3 DNA sequence: TGTGCCAGCAGAGGGACTAGCGGGAGGTATCCTAAACGTGAGCAGTACTTC.

The J gene is TRBJ2-7, the V gene TRBV15, with a tentative D call TRBD1 (5 bases). From germline, CDR1 is LNHNV and CDR2 YYDKDF (reference sequence). The V gene lost 5 bases and the J gene lost 4 bases, with 15 bases spanning the gap. The CDR3 is made up of 14 amino acids. The CDR3 sequence: CATSPETEVYEQYF. The CDR3 region has the DNA TGTGCCACCAGCCCCGAGACAGAGGTATACGAGCAGTACTTC.

This chain joins TRBV28 and TRBJ1-4, with unresolved D. Deletions cut 3 bases from V and 8 bases from J, with 10 bases between. The germline V gene encodes CDR1 MDHEN and CDR2 SYDVKM. The CDR3 totals 13 residues. The CDR3 nucleotides read TGTGCCAGCAGTTTGAGGGCTGGGGAAAAACTGTTTTTT. This translates into CASSLRAGEKLFF.

The V call is TRBV28, the J call TRBJ2-1; TRBD1 matches at 7 bases. This CDR3 has 17 residues. Trimming at V came to 4 bases and at J to 0 bases, leaving 9 bases not matched to a gene. Germline V gene data show CDR1 as MDHEN and CDR2 as SYDVKM. CDR3 loop: CASSYHRGKSSYNEQFF. CDR3 DNA: TGTGCCAGCAGTTACCACAGGGGAAAGAGCTCCTACAATGAGCAGTTCTTC.

Notes on this clone: Other nucleotide sequences in the sample specify the same CDR3. The chain carries TRBV28 and TRBJ1-2, with D unclear. CDR1 and CDR2 (germline): MDHEN, SYDVKM. The germline V and J ends were trimmed by 4 bases and 3 bases, with 3 bases remaining between them. The CDR3 runs 11 residues. CDR3 sequence (DNA): TGTGCCAGCAGTTCAGACTATGGCTACACCTTC. Encoded protein: CASSSDYGYTF.

The chain uses TRBV7-2 and TRBJ1-2; TRBD1 might be the D (5 bases). The V end lost 5 bases, the J end lost 0 bases, and 13 bases lay between the germline ends. Germline CDR1 is SGHTA and CDR2 is FQGNSA. This CDR3 is 15 amino acids long. CDR3 sequence (DNA): TGTGCCAGCAGCCAACAGACAGTCCCTAACTATGGCTACACCTTC. Translated: CASSQQTVPNYGYTF. The whole variable domain, remainder taken from reference TRBV7-2 and TRBJ1-2, is GAGVSQSPSNKVTEKGKDVELRCDPISGHTALYWYRQSLGQGLEFLIYFQGNSAPDKSGLPSDRFSAERTGGSVSTLTIQRTQQEDSAVYLCASSQQTVPNYGYTFGSGTRLTVV.

The V and J genes are TRBV6-5 and TRBJ1-2; D call uncertain. This CDR3 spans 15 amino acids. The germline gives CDR1 MNHEY, CDR2 SVGAGI. The V and J ends lost 8 bases and 0 bases respectively, with 16 bases between them. In DNA form, the CDR3 reads TGTGCCAGCCGTACTTCAGGCAGAACTAACTATGGCTACACCTTC. Its protein product is CASRTSGRTNYGYTF.